This note documents a single T cell receptor beta chain sequence. The data were taken from a study of control samples from healthy donors and cancer patients. TCRdb's table, derived via immunoSEQ multiplex PCR, lists solely in-frame clones and lacks some. The table lists some 80,000 clones, roughly 90% of them singletons. CDR3 length equals 13 residues. V shed 6 bases and J 9 bases; nucleotides not matched to a gene: 5. Germline V gene sequence: CDR1 MNHEY, CDR2 SVGAGI. The chain couples TRBV6-5 to TRBJ2-4, with TRBD1 matching 10 bases. The source is a man over 45 in good health. Sequenced: blood. CDR3 sequence (DNA): TGTGCCAGCAGCAGGGACAGGGGCGGCATTCAGTACTTC. This encodes CASSRDRGGIQYF.